This T cell receptor beta chain was observed in a study of tissue T cells after allogeneic stem cell transplantation. Overall study results and limits: Few T cell clones were shared across patients, but motif clusters showed tissue-specific shared signatures. Tissue-detected TCR repertoire was only partly captured by blood and spleen T cells. TCR repertoires tracked anatomic similarity, regardless of disease or transplant status.

TCRbeta CDR3 was sequenced at survey depth with template counts. The repertoire was sequenced with immunoSEQ multiplex PCR; TCRdb's copy has only in-frame clones and lacks some. The sample has 4,100 or so clones, approximately 48% seen once. Comment on this clone: What it recognizes is unknown. Each gene name is a mouse one. The read ends 1 residue early relative to the CDR3; the germline J gene fills the gap.

Germline CDR1 reads KGHPV; CDR2 reads FQNQEV (reference sequence). V lost 4 bases and J 7 bases, leaving 8 bases between the germline ends. The CDR3 covers 13 residues. Time point described: mouse harvest day 14 after allogeneic transplant. Each mouse received 10^7 T-cell-depleted marrow cells plus 10^6 splenic CD5+ T cells by tail vein. The specimen sequenced was lymph node tissue. The clonotype was recovered from a female BALB/c mouse given C57BL/6 T cells with graft-versus-host disease after an allogeneic hematopoietic cell transplant. V is TRBV26 and J is TRBJ1-6; weak D call: TRBD1 (6 bases). TRBJ1-6 is an ORF for which the function is uncertain. The chain's CDR3 is CASSPTGNSPLYF. Partial CDR3 DNA: TGTGCCAGCAGTCCAACAGGGAATTCGCCCCTCTAC.